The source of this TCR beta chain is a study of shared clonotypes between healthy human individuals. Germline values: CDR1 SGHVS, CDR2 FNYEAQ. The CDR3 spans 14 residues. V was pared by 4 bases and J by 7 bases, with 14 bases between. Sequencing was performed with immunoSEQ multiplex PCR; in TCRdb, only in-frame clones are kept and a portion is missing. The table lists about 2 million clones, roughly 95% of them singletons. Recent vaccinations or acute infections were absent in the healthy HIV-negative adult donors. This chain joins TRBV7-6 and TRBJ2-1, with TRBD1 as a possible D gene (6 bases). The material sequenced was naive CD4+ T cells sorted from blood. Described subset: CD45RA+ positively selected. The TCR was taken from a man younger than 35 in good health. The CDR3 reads CASSWTEGPNEQFF. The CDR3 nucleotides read TGTGCCAGCAGCTGGACAGAGGGGCCTAATGAGCAGTTCTTC.